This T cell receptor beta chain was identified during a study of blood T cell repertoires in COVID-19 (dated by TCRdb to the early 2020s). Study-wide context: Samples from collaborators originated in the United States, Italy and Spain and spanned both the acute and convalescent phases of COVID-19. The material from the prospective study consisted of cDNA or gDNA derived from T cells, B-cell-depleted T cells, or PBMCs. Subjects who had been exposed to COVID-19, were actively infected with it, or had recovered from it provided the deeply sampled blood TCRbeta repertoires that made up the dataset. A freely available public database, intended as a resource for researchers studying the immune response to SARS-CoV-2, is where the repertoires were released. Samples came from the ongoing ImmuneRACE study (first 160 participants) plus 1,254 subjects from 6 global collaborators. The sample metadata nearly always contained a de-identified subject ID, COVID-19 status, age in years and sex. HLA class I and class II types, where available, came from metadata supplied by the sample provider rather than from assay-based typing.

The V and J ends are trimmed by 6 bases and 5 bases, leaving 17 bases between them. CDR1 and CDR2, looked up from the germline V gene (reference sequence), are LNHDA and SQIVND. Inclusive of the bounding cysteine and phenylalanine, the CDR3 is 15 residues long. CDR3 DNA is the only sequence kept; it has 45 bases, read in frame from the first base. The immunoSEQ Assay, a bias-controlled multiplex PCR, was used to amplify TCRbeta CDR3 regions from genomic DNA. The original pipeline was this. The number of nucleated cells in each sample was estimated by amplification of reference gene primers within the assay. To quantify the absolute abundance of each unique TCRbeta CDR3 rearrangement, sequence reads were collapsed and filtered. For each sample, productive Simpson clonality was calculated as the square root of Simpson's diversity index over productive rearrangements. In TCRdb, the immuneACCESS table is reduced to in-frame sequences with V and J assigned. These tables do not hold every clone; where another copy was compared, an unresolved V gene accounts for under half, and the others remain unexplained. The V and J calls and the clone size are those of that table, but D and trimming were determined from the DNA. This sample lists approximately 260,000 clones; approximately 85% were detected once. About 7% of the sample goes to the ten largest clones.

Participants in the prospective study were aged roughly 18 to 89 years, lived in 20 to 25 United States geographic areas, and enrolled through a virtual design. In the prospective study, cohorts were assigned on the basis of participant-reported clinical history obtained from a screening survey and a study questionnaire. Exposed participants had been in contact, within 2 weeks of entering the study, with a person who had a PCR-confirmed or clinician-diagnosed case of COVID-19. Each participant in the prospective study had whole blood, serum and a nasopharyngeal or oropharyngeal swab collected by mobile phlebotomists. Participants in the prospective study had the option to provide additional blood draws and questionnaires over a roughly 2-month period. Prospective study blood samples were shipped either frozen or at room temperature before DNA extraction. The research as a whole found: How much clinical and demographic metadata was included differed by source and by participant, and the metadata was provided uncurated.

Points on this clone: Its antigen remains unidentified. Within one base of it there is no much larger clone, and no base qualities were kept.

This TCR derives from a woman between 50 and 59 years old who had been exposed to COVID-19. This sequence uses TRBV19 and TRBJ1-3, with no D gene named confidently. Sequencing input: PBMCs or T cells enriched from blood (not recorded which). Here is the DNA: TGTGCCAGTAGCACCGCAGCGGGCAGCCGAAACACCATATATTTT. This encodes CASSTAAGSRNTIYF.